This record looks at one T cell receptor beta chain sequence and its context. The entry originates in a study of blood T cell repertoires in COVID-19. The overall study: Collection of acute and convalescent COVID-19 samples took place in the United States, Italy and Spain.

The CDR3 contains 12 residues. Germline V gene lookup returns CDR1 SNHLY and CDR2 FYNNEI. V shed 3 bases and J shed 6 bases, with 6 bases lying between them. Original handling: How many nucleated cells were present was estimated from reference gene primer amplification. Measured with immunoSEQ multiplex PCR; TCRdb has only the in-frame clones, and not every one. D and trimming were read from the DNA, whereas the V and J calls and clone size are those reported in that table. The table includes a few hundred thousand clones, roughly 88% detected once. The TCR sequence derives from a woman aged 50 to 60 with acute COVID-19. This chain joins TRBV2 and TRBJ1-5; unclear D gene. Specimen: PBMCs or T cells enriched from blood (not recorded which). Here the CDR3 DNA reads TGTGCCAGCAGTGAGCAAGCTCAGCCCCAGCATTTT. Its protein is CASSEQAQPQHF.